This is a list of T cell receptor beta chains from one sample in a study of blood T cell repertoires in COVID-19. Only in-frame clones appear in the TCRdb table, and some are missing; sequencing was by immunoSEQ multiplex PCR. Of tens of thousands of clones listed, around 80% are singletons. The material sequenced was peripheral blood. The receptors were gathered from a man aged 65 to 85 who had recovered from COVID-19. Both conserved end residues are part of each CDR3. D genes are given only for firm matches. The size entry is marked missing in some rows and otherwise reads once, few, many or a size class.

j_call | v_call | cdr3_length | d_call | clone_size | cdr3_aa | cdr3_nt
TRBJ2-5 | TRBV7-2 | 16 | - | - | CASSLALAGSYETQYF | TGTGCCAGCAGCTTAGCCCTTGCGGGATCTTACGAGACCCAGTACTTC
TRBJ2-7 | TRBV27 | 15 | TRBD2 | - | CASSPLAAGGYEQYF | TGTGCCAGCAGCCCCCTAGCGGCGGGTGGTTACGAGCAGTACTTC
TRBJ1-2 | TRBV5-4 | 17 | - | - | CASSLASGHRVDYGYTF | TGTGCCAGCAGCTTGGCCAGCGGTCACAGGGTAGACTATGGCTACACCTTC
TRBJ1-1 | TRBV7-3 | 15 | - | - | CASSANGGRGFQAFF | TGTGCCAGCAGCGCCAATGGTGGCCGGGGATTTCAAGCTTTCTTT
TRBJ1-5 | TRBV6-2/TRBV6-3 | 15 | - | - | CASSSGGGGNQPQHF | TGTGCCAGCAGTTCGGGAGGAGGTGGCAATCAGCCCCAGCATTTT
TRBJ2-7 | TRBV3-1/TRBV3-2 | 15 | - | - | CASSQEFGGVYEQYF | TGTGCCAGCAGCCAAGAGTTTGGAGGTGTCTACGAGCAGTACTTC
TRBJ2-5 | TRBV29-1 | 14 | - | - | CSVDGQERQETQYF | TGCAGCGTTGATGGGCAGGAACGACAAGAGACCCAGTACTTC
TRBJ1-5 | TRBV6-5 | 13 | - | - | CATAGASNQPQHF | TGTGCCACCGCAGGGGCGAGCAATCAGCCCCAGCATTTT
TRBJ1-3 | TRBV6-1 | 14 | TRBD1 | - | CASSEDSQGATIYF | TGTGCCAGCAGTGAAGATAGTCAGGGGGCGACCATATATTTT
TRBJ2-3 | TRBV19 | 14 | TRBD1 | - | CASSITGVGDTQYF | TGTGCCAGTAGTATAACAGGGGTTGGAGATACGCAGTATTTT
TRBJ2-2 | TRBV6-5 | 15 | - | - | CASRPNRGNTGELFF | TGTGCCAGCAGACCGAACCGCGGGAACACCGGGGAGCTGTTTTTT
TRBJ2-2 | TRBV5-1 | 14 | TRBD1 | - | CASTRQGNTGELFF | TGCGCCAGCACCAGACAGGGAAACACCGGGGAGCTGTTTTTT
TRBJ1-3 | TRBV7-2 | 16 | - | - | CASSYDTPGQGNTIYF | TGTGCCAGCAGCTACGACACGCCGGGACAAGGAAACACCATATATTTT
TRBJ2-5 | TRBV29-1 | 14 | TRBD1 | once | CSVTDRGIQETQYF | TGCAGCGTGACGGACAGGGGGATACAAGAGACCCAGTACTTC
TRBJ2-2 | TRBV10-3 | 14 | - | - | CAIKTKTNTGELFF | TGTGCCATCAAGACTAAAACGAACACCGGGGAGCTGTTTTTT
TRBJ2-2 | TRBV7-2 | 18 | TRBD2 | - | CASSLATSGGASGGELFF | TGTGCCAGCAGCTTAGCGACTAGCGGGGGGGCTAGTGGCGGGGAGCTGTTTTTT
TRBJ2-5 | TRBV13 | 17 | - | - | CASSLGQAPGYQETQYF | TGTGCCAGCAGCTTAGGCCAAGCCCCGGGGTATCAAGAGACCCAGTACTTC
TRBJ2-7 | TRBV19 | 13 | - | - | CASSKQGESEQYF | TGTGCCAGTAGTAAGCAGGGCGAATCCGAGCAGTACTTC
TRBJ1-1 | TRBV11-2 | 15 | - | few | CASSSHLGGYTEAFF | TGTGCCAGCAGCTCCCACCTGGGGGGTTACACTGAAGCTTTCTTT
TRBJ1-4 | TRBV6-2/TRBV6-3 | 15 | - | few | CASSAQGSEDEKLFF | TGTGCCAGCAGTGCGCAGGGGTCGGAGGATGAAAAACTGTTTTTT
TRBJ2-7 | TRBV5-1 | 18 | TRBD1 | - | CASSLSYRQGKSSYEQYF | TGCGCCAGCAGCTTGTCCTATCGACAGGGCAAAAGCTCCTACGAGCAGTACTTC
TRBJ1-2 | TRBV11-3 | 12 | TRBD1 | - | CASSFDRGGYTF | TGTGCCAGCAGCTTTGACAGGGGAGGCTACACCTTC
TRBJ2-3 | TRBV7-9 | 16 | TRBD2 | - | CASSLGPAGGGDTQYF | TGTGCCAGCAGCTTAGGCCCAGCGGGAGGGGGAGATACGCAGTATTTT
TRBJ2-1 | TRBV5-1 | 20 | TRBD2 | - | CASSLARGGRPLDTYNEQFF | TGCGCCAGCAGCTTGGCCAGGGGCGGGAGGCCACTAGATACTTACAATGAGCAGTTCTTC
TRBJ2-7 | TRBV19 | 14 | - | few | CASSGQSGAYEQYF | TGTGCCAGTAGTGGACAGTCCGGGGCCTACGAGCAGTACTTC
TRBJ2-7 | TRBV27 | 18 | - | - | CASSFSRLPARLDYEQYF | TGTGCCAGCAGTTTTTCTCGACTACCCGCGCGATTGGACTACGAGCAGTACTTC
TRBJ1-1 | TRBV27 | 14 | - | - | CASSSAGGVTEAFF | TGTGCCAGCAGTTCTGCGGGGGGGGTGACTGAAGCTTTCTTT